This T cell receptor beta chain was profiled in a study of T cell changes during pregnancy in multiple sclerosis. Repertoires were generated with immunoSEQ multiplex PCR, while TCRdb's copy carries only in-frame clones and drops some. The top ten clones hold 1.5% of a sample with approximately 92,000 clones, 80% to 95% of them seen once. CDR1 SGHNT and CDR2 YYREEE come from the germline V gene (reference sequence). The germline V and J ends were trimmed by 0 bases and 2 bases, with 6 bases remaining between them. The CDR3 totals 15 residues. The chain couples TRBV5-4 to TRBJ2-6; no clear D. This receptor was taken from a female donor with multiple sclerosis, enrolled in a pregnancy study. The sequencing here drew on peripheral blood, taken in the first trimester of pregnancy. CDR3 sequence: CASSLGDPGANVLTF. CDR3 nucleotides: TGTGCCAGCAGCTTGGGAGATCCTGGGGCCAACGTCCTGACTTTC. The full variable domain, its missing parts supplied by reference TRBV5-4 and TRBJ2-6, is ETGVTQSPTHLIKTRGQQVTLRCSSQSGHNTVSWYQQALGQGPQFIFQYYREEENGRGNFPPRFSGLQFPNYSSELNVNALELDDSALYLCASSLGDPGANVLTFGAGSRLTVL.